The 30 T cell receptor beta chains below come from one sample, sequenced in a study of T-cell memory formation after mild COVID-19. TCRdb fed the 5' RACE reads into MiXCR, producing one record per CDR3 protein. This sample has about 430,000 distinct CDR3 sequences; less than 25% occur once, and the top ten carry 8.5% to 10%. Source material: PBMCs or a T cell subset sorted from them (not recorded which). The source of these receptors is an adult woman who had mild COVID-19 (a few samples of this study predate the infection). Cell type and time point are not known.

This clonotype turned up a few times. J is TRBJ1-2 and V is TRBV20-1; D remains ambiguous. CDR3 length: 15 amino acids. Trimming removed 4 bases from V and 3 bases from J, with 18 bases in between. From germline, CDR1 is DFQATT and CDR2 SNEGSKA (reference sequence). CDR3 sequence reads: CSATRTGSGDYGYTF. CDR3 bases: TGCAGTGCTACTAGGACGGGAAGTGGAGACTATGGCTACACCTTC.

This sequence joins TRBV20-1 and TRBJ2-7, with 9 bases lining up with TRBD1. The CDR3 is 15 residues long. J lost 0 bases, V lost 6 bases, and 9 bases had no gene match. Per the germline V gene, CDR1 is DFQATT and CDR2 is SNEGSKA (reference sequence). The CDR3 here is CSAPDTTGGSYEQYF. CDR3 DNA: TGCAGTGCCCCCGATACGACAGGGGGCTCCTACGAGCAGTACTTC.

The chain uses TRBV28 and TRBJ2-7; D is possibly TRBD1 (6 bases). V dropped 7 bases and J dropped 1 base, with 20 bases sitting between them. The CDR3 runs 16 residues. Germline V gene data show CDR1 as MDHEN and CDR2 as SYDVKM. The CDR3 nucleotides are TGTGCCAGCACCTTAAGGGCGGACAGACCTTCCTACGAGCAGTACTTC. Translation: CASTLRADRPSYEQYF.

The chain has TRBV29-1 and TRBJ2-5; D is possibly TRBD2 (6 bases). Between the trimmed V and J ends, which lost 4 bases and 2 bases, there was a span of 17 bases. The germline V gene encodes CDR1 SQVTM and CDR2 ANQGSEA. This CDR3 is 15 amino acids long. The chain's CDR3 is CSVGGRQLKQETQYF. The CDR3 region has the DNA TGCAGCGTTGGGGGGAGGCAGTTGAAGCAAGAGACCCAGTACTTC. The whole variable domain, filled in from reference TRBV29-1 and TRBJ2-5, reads SAVISQKPSRDICQRGTSLTIQCQVDSQVTMMFWYRQQPGQSLTLIATANQGSEATYESGFVIDKFPISRPNLTFSTLTVSNMSPEDSSIYLCSVGGRQLKQETQYFGPGTRLLVL.

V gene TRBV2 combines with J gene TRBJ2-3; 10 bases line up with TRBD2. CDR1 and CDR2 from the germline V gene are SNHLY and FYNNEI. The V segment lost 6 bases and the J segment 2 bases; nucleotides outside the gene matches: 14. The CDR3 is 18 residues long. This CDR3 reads CASRARLAGLNPTDTQYF. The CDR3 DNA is TGTGCCAGCAGGGCCAGACTAGCGGGCCTAAACCCCACAGATACGCAGTATTTT.

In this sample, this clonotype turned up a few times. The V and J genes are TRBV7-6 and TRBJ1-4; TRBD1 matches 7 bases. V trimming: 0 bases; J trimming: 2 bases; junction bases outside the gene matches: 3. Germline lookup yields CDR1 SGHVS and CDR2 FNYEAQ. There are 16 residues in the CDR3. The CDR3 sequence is CASSLARGQTNEKLFF. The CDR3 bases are TGTGCCAGCAGCTTAGCCAGGGGACAGACTAATGAAAAACTGTTTTTT.

The CDR3 nucleotides are TGCAGTGCTCGACCTATCCGGCTAGCGGTCTACGAGCAGTACTTC. This codes for CSARPIRLAVYEQYF. V and J are TRBV20-1 and TRBJ2-7; 7 bases align to TRBD2. CDR3 size: 15 residues. Germline V lookup: CDR1 DFQATT, CDR2 SNEGSKA (reference sequence). The V segment lost 5 bases and the J segment 3 bases; nucleotides outside the gene matches: 13.

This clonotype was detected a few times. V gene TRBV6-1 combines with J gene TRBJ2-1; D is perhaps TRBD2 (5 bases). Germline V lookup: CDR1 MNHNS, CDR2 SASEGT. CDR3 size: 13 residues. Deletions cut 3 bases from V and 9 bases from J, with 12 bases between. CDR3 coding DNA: TGTGCCAGCAGTGATGGTGGAGCGGCTGAGCAGTTCTTC. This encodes CASSDGGAAEQFF.

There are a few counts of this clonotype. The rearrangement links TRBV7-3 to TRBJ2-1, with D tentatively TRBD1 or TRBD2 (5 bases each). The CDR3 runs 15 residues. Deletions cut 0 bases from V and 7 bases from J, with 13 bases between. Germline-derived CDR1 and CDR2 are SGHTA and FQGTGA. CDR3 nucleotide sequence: TGTGCCAGCAGCTTAACTCTCGGGGCTTTAAATGAGCAGTTCTTC. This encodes CASSLTLGALNEQFF.

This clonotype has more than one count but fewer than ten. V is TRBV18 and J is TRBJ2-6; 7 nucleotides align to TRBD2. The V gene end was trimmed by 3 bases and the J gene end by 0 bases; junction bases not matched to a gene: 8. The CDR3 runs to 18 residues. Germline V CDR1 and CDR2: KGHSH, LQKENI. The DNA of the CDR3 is TGTGCCAGCTCACCTGAGGCCGGGGGGTACTCTGGGGCCAACGTCCTGACTTTC. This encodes CASSPEAGGYSGANVLTF.

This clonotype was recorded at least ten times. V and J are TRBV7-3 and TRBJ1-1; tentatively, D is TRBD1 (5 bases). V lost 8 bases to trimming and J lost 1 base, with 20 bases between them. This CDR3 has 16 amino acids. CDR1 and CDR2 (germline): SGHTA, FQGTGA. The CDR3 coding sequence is TGTGCCAGCTCAGGGATGAGAATACGTTGGAACACTGAAGCTTTCTTT. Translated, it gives CASSGMRIRWNTEAFF.

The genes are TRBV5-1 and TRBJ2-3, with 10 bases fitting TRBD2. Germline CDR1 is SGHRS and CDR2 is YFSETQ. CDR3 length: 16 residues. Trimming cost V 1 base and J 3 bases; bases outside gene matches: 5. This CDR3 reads CASSLSSSGGTDTQYF. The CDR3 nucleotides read TGCGCCAGCAGCTTGTCTAGTAGCGGGGGGACAGATACGCAGTATTTT.

CDR3 coding DNA: TGTGCCAGCAGTGCTCAGGGGGCGAGTAGGACTGAAGCTTTCTTT. Protein product: CASSAQGASRTEAFF. The V and J genes are TRBV12-3 or TRBV12-4 and TRBJ1-1, with TRBD1 matching over 8 bases. The J segment lost 5 bases and the V segment lost 5 bases, leaving 10 bases of the junction unmatched. This CDR3 region has 15 residues.

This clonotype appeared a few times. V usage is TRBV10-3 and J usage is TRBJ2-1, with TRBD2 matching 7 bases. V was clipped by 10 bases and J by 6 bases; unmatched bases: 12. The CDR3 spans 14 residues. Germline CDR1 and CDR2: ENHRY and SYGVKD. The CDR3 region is CATAWRELVNEQFF. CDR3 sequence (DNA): TGTGCCACAGCCTGGCGGGAGCTTGTCAATGAGCAGTTCTTC.

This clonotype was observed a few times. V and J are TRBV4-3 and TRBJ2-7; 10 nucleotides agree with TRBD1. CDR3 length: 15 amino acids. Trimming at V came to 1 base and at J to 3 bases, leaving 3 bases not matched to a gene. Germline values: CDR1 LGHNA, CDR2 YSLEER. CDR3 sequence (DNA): TGCGCCAGCAGCCAAGTGACAGGGGGCGGCTACGAGCAGTACTTC. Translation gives CASSQVTGGGYEQYF.

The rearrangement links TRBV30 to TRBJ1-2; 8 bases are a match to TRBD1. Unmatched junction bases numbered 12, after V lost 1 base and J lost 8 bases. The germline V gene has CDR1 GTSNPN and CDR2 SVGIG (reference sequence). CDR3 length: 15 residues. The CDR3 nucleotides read TGTGCCTGGAGTGGCCGGGACAGGATTTCTGGGGGCTACACCTTC. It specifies CAWSGRDRISGGYTF. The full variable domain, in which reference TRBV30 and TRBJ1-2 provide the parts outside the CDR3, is SQTIHQWPATLVQPVGSPLSLECTVEGTSNPNLYWYRQAAGRGLQLLFYSVGIGQISSEVPQNLSASRPQDRQFILSSKKLLLSDSGFYLCAWSGRDRISGGYTFGSGTRLTVV.

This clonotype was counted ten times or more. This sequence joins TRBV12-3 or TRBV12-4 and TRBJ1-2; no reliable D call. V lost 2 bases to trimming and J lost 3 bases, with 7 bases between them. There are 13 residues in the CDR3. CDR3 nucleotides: TGTGCCAGCAGTTTACAGGATTACTATGGCTACACCTTC. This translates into CASSLQDYYGYTF.

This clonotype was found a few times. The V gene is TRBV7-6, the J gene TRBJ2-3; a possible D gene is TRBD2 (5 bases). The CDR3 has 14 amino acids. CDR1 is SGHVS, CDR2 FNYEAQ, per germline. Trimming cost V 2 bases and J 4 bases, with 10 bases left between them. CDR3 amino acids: CASSLRAGADTQYF. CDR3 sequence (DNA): TGTGCCAGCAGCTTAAGGGCCGGGGCAGATACGCAGTATTTT.

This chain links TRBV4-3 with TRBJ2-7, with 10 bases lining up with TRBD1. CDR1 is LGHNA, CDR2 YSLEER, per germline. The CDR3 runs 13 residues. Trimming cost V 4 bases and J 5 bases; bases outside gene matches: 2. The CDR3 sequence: CASSPTGGNEQYF. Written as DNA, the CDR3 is TGCGCCAGCAGCCCGACAGGGGGCAACGAGCAGTACTTC.

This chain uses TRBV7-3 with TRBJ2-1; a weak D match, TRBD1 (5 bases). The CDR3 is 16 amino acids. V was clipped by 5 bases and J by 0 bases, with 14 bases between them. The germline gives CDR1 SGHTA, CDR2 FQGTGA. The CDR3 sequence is CASSKSQGSSYNEQFF. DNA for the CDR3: TGTGCCAGCAGCAAATCCCAGGGTAGCTCCTACAATGAGCAGTTCTTC.

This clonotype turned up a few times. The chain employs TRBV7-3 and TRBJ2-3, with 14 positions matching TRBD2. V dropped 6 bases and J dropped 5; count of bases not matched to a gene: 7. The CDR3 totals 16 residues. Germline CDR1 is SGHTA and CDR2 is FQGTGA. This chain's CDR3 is CASSQTSGRAVDTQYF. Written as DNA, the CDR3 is TGTGCCAGCAGTCAGACTAGCGGGAGGGCCGTAGATACGCAGTATTTT.

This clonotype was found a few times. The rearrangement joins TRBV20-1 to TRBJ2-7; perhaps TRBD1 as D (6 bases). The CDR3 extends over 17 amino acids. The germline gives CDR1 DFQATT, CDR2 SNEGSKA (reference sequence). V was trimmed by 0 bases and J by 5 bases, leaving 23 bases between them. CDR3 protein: CSARERIGQGNPNEQYF. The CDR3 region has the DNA TGCAGTGCTAGAGAAAGAATCGGCCAGGGGAACCCCAACGAGCAGTACTTC.

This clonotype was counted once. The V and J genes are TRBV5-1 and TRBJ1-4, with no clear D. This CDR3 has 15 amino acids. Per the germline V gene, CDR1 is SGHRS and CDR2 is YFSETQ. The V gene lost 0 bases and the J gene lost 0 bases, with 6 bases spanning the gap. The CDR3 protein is CASSLGPATNEKLFF. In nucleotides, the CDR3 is TGCGCCAGCAGCTTGGGTCCAGCAACTAATGAAAAACTGTTTTTT.

The CDR3, as DNA: TGTGCCAGTAGTATAGGGGGGTTTTCGCTGACCTACGAGCAGTACTTC. It translates to CASSIGGFSLTYEQYF. The chain is built from TRBV19 and TRBJ2-7, with D perhaps assigned TRBD1 or TRBD2 (5 bases each). Germline assignment: CDR1 LNHDA and CDR2 SQIVND (reference sequence). CDR3 length: 16 residues. Trimming removed 1 base from V and 2 bases from J, with 15 bases in between.

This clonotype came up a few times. As DNA, the CDR3 is TGCAGTGCTTTAAGTTATCGGCGGGGGTACACAGATACGCAGTATTTT. This translates into CSALSYRRGYTDTQYF. The chain joins TRBV20-1 to TRBJ2-3, with TRBD2 matching 7 bases. Germline values: CDR1 DFQATT, CDR2 SNEGSKA (reference sequence). The V segment lost 5 bases and the J segment 2 bases; nucleotides outside the gene matches: 13. The CDR3 extends over 16 amino acids.

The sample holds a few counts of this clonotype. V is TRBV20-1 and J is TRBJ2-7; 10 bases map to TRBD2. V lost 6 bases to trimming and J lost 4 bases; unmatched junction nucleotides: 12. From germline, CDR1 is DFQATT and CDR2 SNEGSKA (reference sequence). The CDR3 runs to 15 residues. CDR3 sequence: CSAVDSGTSEYEQYF. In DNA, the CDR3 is TGCAGTGCGGTTGATTCCGGGACTAGCGAATACGAGCAGTACTTC.

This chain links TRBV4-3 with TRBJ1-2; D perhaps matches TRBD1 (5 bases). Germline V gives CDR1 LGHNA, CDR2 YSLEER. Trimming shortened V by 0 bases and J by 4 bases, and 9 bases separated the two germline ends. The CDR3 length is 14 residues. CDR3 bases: TGCGCCAGCAGCCAAGATCAGGGAACCTATGGCTACACCTTC. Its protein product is CASSQDQGTYGYTF.

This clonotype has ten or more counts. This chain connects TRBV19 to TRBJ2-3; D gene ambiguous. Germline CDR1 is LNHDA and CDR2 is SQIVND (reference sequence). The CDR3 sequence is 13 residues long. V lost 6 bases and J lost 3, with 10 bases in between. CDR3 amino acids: CASSLTWTDTQYF. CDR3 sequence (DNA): TGTGCCAGTAGCCTCACTTGGACAGATACGCAGTATTTT.

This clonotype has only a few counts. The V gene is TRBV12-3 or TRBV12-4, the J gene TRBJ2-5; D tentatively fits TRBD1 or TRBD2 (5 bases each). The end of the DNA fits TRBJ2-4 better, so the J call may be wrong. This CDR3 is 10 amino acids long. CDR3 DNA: TGTGCCAGCAGAGGGACCATTCAGTACTTC. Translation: CASRGTIQYF.

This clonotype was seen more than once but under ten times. The CDR3, as DNA: TGTGCCAGCTCACTAGAGCCGGGACACGTTGAAGCTTTCTTT. It encodes CASSLEPGHVEAFF. The chain recombines TRBV18 with TRBJ1-1; TRBD1 might be the D (6 bases). The germline V and J ends were trimmed by 4 bases and 7 bases, with 16 bases remaining between them. This CDR3 is 14 amino acids long. Per germline, CDR1 KGHSH and CDR2 LQKENI.